The 27 T cell receptor beta chains presented below share a single source sample, sequenced in a study of T cell repertoires in cytomegalovirus infection. TCRdb reprocessed the reads with MiXCR, giving one entry per CDR3 protein. The table records about 340,000 distinct CDR3 sequences, about 29% of them present only once. These receptors' targets are unknown. The sequences come from cultured PBMCs, collected from culture after CMV antigen stimulation. The receptors stem from a human donor in good health (CMV status not recorded). Some clones in this sample may be carry-over from other donors' samples.

This clonotype occurred a few times. V gene TRBV7-2 combines with J gene TRBJ2-1; weak D call: TRBD1 (5 bases). V lost 6 bases to trimming and J lost 8 bases, with 20 bases between them. Germline V CDR1 and CDR2: SGHTA, FQGNSA. The CDR3 has 15 residues. The CDR3 nucleotides are TGTGCCAGCAGAAGAAGCTTAAGGGGTCTCGATGAGCAGTTCTTC. Protein: CASRRSLRGLDEQFF.

The rearrangement joins TRBV6-1 to TRBJ2-5; 7 nucleotides align to TRBD2. V gave up 2 bases and J gave up 1 base; unmatched junction bases: 4. Germline CDR1 is MNHNS and CDR2 is SASEGT. The CDR3 covers 15 residues. CDR3 bases: TGTGCCAGCAGTGAATCAGCGGGGACCCAAGAGACCCAGTACTTC. It codes for CASSESAGTQETQYF.

This sequence joins TRBV25-1 and TRBJ2-5; no definite D call. V lost 3 bases and J 0 bases, leaving 11 bases between the germline ends. CDR3 length equals 15 residues. CDR1 MGHDK and CDR2 SYGVNS come from the germline V gene. In DNA, the CDR3 is TGTGCCAGCAGTGACGCGGCTAAGTACCAAGAGACCCAGTACTTC. It specifies CASSDAAKYQETQYF.

The rearrangement joins TRBV4-2 to TRBJ1-1; D gene unclear. The germline CDR1 and CDR2 sequences are LGHNA and YNFKEQ. The length of the CDR3 is 17 residues. The V gene lost 1 base and the J gene lost 1 base, with 16 bases spanning the gap. The CDR3 spells CASSQGFRRSGNTEAFF. The CDR3 coding sequence is TGTGCCAGCAGCCAAGGGTTCCGCCGATCCGGGAACACTGAAGCTTTCTTT.

A few counts support this clonotype. V and J are TRBV5-4 and TRBJ2-1, with 10 bases matching TRBD2. Germline loops: CDR1 SGHNT, CDR2 YYREEE (reference sequence). The J segment lost 10 bases and the V segment lost 6 bases, leaving 13 bases of the junction unmatched. This CDR3 contains 15 residues. The CDR3 DNA reads TGTGCCAGCACAGAAGGAGATAGCGGGAGGACAGAGCAGTTCTTC. Translated, it gives CASTEGDSGRTEQFF.

The chain couples TRBV6-1 to TRBJ1-6, with 9 nucleotides matching TRBD1. The V gene end was trimmed by 6 bases and the J gene end by 4 bases; junction bases not matched to a gene: 10. This CDR3 spans 17 amino acids. Germline loops: CDR1 MNHNS, CDR2 SASEGT. The CDR3 loop reads CASSRGTGSEYNSPLHF. As DNA, the CDR3 is TGTGCCAGCAGCCGAGGGACAGGGTCAGAATATAATTCACCCCTCCACTTT.

This clonotype was detected only a few times. The chain employs TRBV7-9 and TRBJ2-3; TRBD1 agrees at 8 bases. Germline loops: CDR1 SEHNR, CDR2 FQNEAQ (reference sequence). The CDR3 totals 15 residues. The trim removed 4 bases at V and 5 bases at J, leaving 8 bases unmatched. The CDR3 DNA sequence: TGTGCCAGCAGCTATGCGGACAGGGCCCGAGATACGCAGTATTTT. Its translation: CASSYADRARDTQYF.

This clonotype was counted a few times. V is TRBV7-6 and J is TRBJ2-7; D not resolved. V lost 7 bases to trimming and J lost 0 bases, with 13 bases between them. In germline, CDR1 is SGHVS, CDR2 FNYEAQ. The CDR3 spans 14 residues. The CDR3 sequence: CASNEGWSSYEQYF. The CDR3 DNA follows: TGTGCCAGCAATGAAGGTTGGAGCTCCTACGAGCAGTACTTC.

This clonotype was picked up a small number of times. The chain uses TRBV18 and TRBJ1-1; D is unclear. Per germline, CDR1 KGHSH and CDR2 LQKENI. The V end lost 0 bases, the J end lost 7 bases, and 18 bases lay between the germline ends. This CDR3 is built from 16 residues. CDR3 sequence reads: CASSPPSFPGGFEAFF. The CDR3 bases are TGTGCCAGCTCACCACCATCTTTTCCAGGTGGCTTTGAAGCTTTCTTT.

In its sample, this clonotype was seen a few times. This chain connects TRBV6-1 to TRBJ2-7, with 10 bases identical to TRBD1. This CDR3 has 14 residues. Germline values: CDR1 MNHNS, CDR2 SASEGT. Trimming took 8 bases from V and 3 from J; bases not matched to a gene: 7. The DNA of the CDR3 is TGTGCCAGCTGGGCAGGGACAGGGGACTACGAGCAGTACTTC. This translates into CASWAGTGDYEQYF.

This chain links TRBV5-1 with TRBJ1-1; D uncertain. The CDR3 loop spans 14 amino acids. In germline, CDR1 is SGHRS, CDR2 YFSETQ. V was cut by 4 bases and J by 1 base, with 11 bases left in between. This CDR3 reads CASSKDGTNTEAFF. The CDR3 DNA reads as TGCGCCAGCAGCAAGGACGGTACGAACACTGAAGCTTTCTTT.

This clonotype was seen at least ten times. This chain links TRBV19 with TRBJ1-1; D not certain. Germline V gene lookup returns CDR1 LNHDA and CDR2 SQIVND (reference sequence). CDR3 length equals 15 residues. Trimming cost V 5 bases and J 8 bases, with 21 bases left between them. CDR3 in DNA: TGTGCCAGTAGTGGAGGCAGCCAGCAAGGTAGAGAAGCTTTCTTT. It codes for CASSGGSQQGREAFF.

The rearrangement uses TRBV5-4 and TRBJ1-3, with 9 bases that match TRBD1. V was pared by 1 base and J by 4 bases, with 3 bases of the junction left unmatched. Germline CDR1 SGHNT, CDR2 YYREEE (reference sequence). This CDR3 has 15 residues. This CDR3 is CASSLPGTGGNTIYF. The CDR3 DNA is TGTGCCAGCAGCTTGCCCGGGACAGGGGGAAACACCATATATTTT.

This clonotype was seen repeatedly, ten times or more. The chain carries TRBV7-2 and TRBJ2-7; TRBD1 or TRBD2 may be the D gene (5 bases each). Per the germline V gene, CDR1 is SGHTA and CDR2 is FQGNSA. Deletions cut 6 bases from V and 2 bases from J, with 11 bases between. There are 13 residues in the CDR3. CDR3 in amino acids: CASRGPVTYEQYF. DNA of the CDR3: TGTGCCAGCAGGGGACCGGTGACCTACGAGCAGTACTTC.

This clonotype was counted only a few times. The J gene is TRBJ2-3, the V gene TRBV11-3, with 8 nucleotides matching TRBD2. The ends lost 2 bases at V and 5 bases at J; junction bases unmatched: 6. Germline values: CDR1 SGHNT, CDR2 YENEEA. This CDR3 comprises 15 residues. CDR3 region: CASSLLSGKGDTQYF. Written as DNA, the CDR3 is TGTGCCAGCAGCTTACTTAGCGGGAAGGGAGATACGCAGTATTTT.

This clonotype was observed a few times. The CDR3 DNA follows: TGTGCCAGCAGGTCCCCTTCTAGGGGTCTAATGAACACTGAAGCTTTCTTT. It yields the protein CASRSPSRGLMNTEAFF. This chain joins TRBV6-5 and TRBJ1-1, with D possibly being TRBD1 (5 bases). In germline, CDR1 is MNHEY, CDR2 SVGAGI. The germline V and J ends were trimmed by 6 bases and 0 bases, with 20 bases remaining between them. The CDR3 covers 17 residues.

The V and J genes are TRBV27 and TRBJ1-5; no definite D call. V was pared by 8 bases and J by 0 bases, with 17 bases between. The germline gives CDR1 MNHEY, CDR2 SMNVEV (reference sequence). The CDR3 has 16 residues. The CDR3 sequence is CASGSLGEISNQPQHF. CDR3 sequence (DNA): TGTGCCAGCGGTTCCCTCGGGGAAATTAGCAATCAGCCCCAGCATTTT.

This rearrangement joins TRBV11-3 to TRBJ2-5; 8 bases map to TRBD2. V gave up 5 bases and J gave up 4 bases; unmatched junction bases: 6. CDR1 SGHNT and CDR2 YENEEA come from the germline V gene. CDR3 length: 14 residues. DNA for the CDR3: TGTGCCAGCAGCCGGGGGGGGCCGGGAGAGACCCAGTACTTC. This encodes CASSRGGPGETQYF.

V and J are TRBV7-3 and TRBJ2-6, with D perhaps TRBD1 or TRBD2 (5 bases each). Germline CDR1 and CDR2: SGHTA and FQGTGA. The ends were cut back, 3 bases at V and 2 bases at J, with 8 bases in the middle. There are 15 residues in the CDR3. In nucleotides, the CDR3 is TGTGCCAGCAGCTTGGGACCGGCTGGGGCCAACGTCCTGACTTTC. Amino acid sequence: CASSLGPAGANVLTF.

The chain links TRBV12-3 or TRBV12-4 to TRBJ1-3, with no clear D. Trimming removed 5 bases at V and 0 bases at J, with 8 bases between. The CDR3 consists of 14 residues. The CDR3 sequence is CASSDASSGNTIYF. The CDR3 region has the DNA TGTGCCAGCAGTGACGCCAGCTCTGGAAACACCATATATTTT.

To note about this clonotype: One end of the junction varies from germline; a read error may be responsible. V gene TRBV5-3 combines with J gene TRBJ1-4; unclear D gene. TRBV5-3 is annotated as an ORF whose role is uncertain. The CDR3 is made up of 17 amino acids. CDR3: CASSLDDTPTTNEKLFF. The CDR3 coding sequence is TGTGCCAGCAGCTTGGATGACACACCGACAACTAATGAAAAACTGTTTTTT.

Only one count was recorded for this clonotype. The chain carries TRBV12-5 and TRBJ1-1; D is perhaps TRBD1 (5 bases). V lost 6 bases, J lost 5 bases, and 22 bases lay in between. The CDR3 contains 16 residues. The germline V gene has CDR1 LGHNT and CDR2 FRNRAP. CDR3 in amino acids: CASGSGGGRVLTEAFF. CDR3 nucleotide sequence: TGTGCTAGTGGGTCAGGCGGGGGACGGGTTTTAACTGAAGCTTTCTTT.

The V gene is TRBV5-6, the J gene TRBJ2-7; 7 positions match TRBD1. There are 16 residues in the CDR3. The V gene end was trimmed by 4 bases and the J gene end by 1 base; junction bases not matched to a gene: 11. The germline CDR1 and CDR2 sequences are SGHDT and YYEEEE. The CDR3 DNA follows: TGTGCCAGCAGCCACTACGGGACAGAGATTTCCTACGAGCAGTACTTC. This encodes CASSHYGTEISYEQYF.

J is TRBJ1-1 and V is TRBV6-5; possibly TRBD1 for D (5 bases). V was clipped by 2 bases and J by 0 bases, with 10 bases between them. Per germline, CDR1 MNHEY and CDR2 SVGAGI. The CDR3 covers 15 residues. CDR3 nucleotides: TGTGCCAGCAGTTACGGGGCAGGTATGAACACTGAAGCTTTCTTT. Protein: CASSYGAGMNTEAFF.

The chain recombines TRBV28 with TRBJ1-5; possibly TRBD1 for D (6 bases). The CDR3 loop spans 16 amino acids. In germline, CDR1 is MDHEN, CDR2 SYDVKM. V gave up 6 bases and J gave up 4 bases, with 19 bases separating them. The CDR3 spells CASRRITGSLNQPQHF. The CDR3 DNA is TGTGCCAGCAGACGCATAACAGGGTCCCTAAATCAGCCCCAGCATTTT.

The chain carries TRBV7-8 and TRBJ1-2; D is uncertain. The CDR3 is 12 residues long. CDR1 and CDR2 (germline): SGHVS, FQNEAQ. Deletions cut 2 bases from V and 9 bases from J, with 10 bases between. Written as DNA, the CDR3 is TGTGCCAGCAGCTTAAACAGCTTTAGCTACACCTTC. This encodes CASSLNSFSYTF. Full variable domain (rest looked up from reference TRBV7-8 and TRBJ1-2): GAGVSQSPRYKVAKRGQDVALRCDPISGHVSLFWYQQALGQGPEFLTYFQNEAQLDKSGLPSDRFFAERPEGSVSTLKIQRTQQEDSAVYLCASSLNSFSYTFGSGTRLTVV.

This clonotype was detected a few times. This chain links TRBV11-2 with TRBJ2-3, with TRBD2 identical over 9 bases. V lost 4 bases to trimming and J lost 4 bases; unmatched junction nucleotides: 9. CDR3 length: 16 residues. Per the germline V gene, CDR1 is SGHAT and CDR2 is FQNNGV. In DNA, the CDR3 is TGTGCCAGCAGCTGGCGAGGGCGGGAGGGCGCAGATACGCAGTATTTT. Encoded protein: CASSWRGREGADTQYF.